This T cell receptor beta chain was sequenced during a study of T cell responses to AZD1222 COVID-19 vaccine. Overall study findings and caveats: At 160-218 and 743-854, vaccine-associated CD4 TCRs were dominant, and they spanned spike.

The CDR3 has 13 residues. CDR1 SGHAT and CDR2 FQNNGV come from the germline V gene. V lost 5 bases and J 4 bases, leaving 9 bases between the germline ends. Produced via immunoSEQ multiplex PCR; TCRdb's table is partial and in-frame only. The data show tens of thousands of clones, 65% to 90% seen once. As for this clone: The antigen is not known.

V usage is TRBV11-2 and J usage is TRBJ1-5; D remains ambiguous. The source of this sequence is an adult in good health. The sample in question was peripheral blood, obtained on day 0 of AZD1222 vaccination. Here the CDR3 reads CASSQDPNQPQHF. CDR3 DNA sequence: TGTGCCAGCAGCCAAGACCCTAATCAGCCCCAGCATTTT. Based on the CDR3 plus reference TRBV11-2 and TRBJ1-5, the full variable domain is EAGVAQSPRYKIIEKRQSVAFWCNPISGHATLYWYQQILGQGPKLLIQFQNNGVVDDSQLPKDRFSAERLKGVDSTLKIQPAKLEDSAVYLCASSQDPNQPQHFGDGTRLSIL.